Listed here are 17 T cell receptor beta chains from one sample, sequenced in a study of Tregs in tolerant kidney transplant recipients. This table comes from immunoSEQ multiplex PCR, and its TCRdb copy is limited to in-frame clones, with some not included. The table shows approximately 98,000 clones, with 90% occurring only once. Sample: CD4+ T cells from blood, taken before the transplant. All receptors derive from a human donor who received a combined kidney and bone marrow transplant.

The CDR3 DNA is TGTGCCAGCAGTGAGTCGAGCGGGGGAGGGGACAATGAGCAGTTCTTC. Encoded protein: CASSESSGGGDNEQFF. The chain has TRBV2 and TRBJ2-1, with 8 bases aligning to TRBD2. Per germline, CDR1 SNHLY and CDR2 FYNNEI. The CDR3 consists of 16 residues. The trim removed 3 bases at V and 5 bases at J, leaving 9 bases unmatched.

The chain joins TRBV5-4 to TRBJ1-2; the D is unclear. This CDR3 has 12 amino acids. The germline V gene has CDR1 SGHNT and CDR2 YYREEE (reference sequence). V was pared by 3 bases and J by 1 base, with 4 bases between. The CDR3 DNA sequence: TGTGCCAGCAGCTCTAATAACTATGGCTACACCTTC. Translating gives CASSSNNYGYTF.

The chain uses TRBV10-3 and TRBJ2-6; tentatively, D is TRBD2 (7 bases). Trimming left V 7 bases short and J 0 bases short, with 13 bases between. The CDR3 length is 16 residues. The germline V gene encodes CDR1 ENHRY and CDR2 SYGVKD. The chain's CDR3 is CAITGGRGSGANVLTF. The CDR3 DNA sequence: TGTGCCATCACGGGGGGCAGGGGCTCTGGGGCCAACGTCCTGACTTTC.

This clone was seen a few times. The chain couples TRBV5-1 to TRBJ2-7; 10 positions match TRBD1. Per the germline V gene, CDR1 is SGHRS and CDR2 is YFSETQ. V dropped 4 bases and J dropped 1; count of bases not matched to a gene: 8. CDR3 length: 16 residues. This CDR3 reads CASSSGPGQGSYEQYF. In DNA form, the CDR3 reads TGCGCCAGCAGCAGTGGCCCGGGACAGGGGTCCTACGAGCAGTACTTC.

This clone showed up just once. The rearrangement joins TRBV19 to TRBJ2-2; TRBD2 matches 12 bases. The length of the CDR3 is 18 residues. The V and J ends lost 3 bases and 5 bases, in that order; junction bases with no gene match: 10. Per the germline V gene, CDR1 is LNHDA and CDR2 is SQIVND (reference sequence). DNA for the CDR3: TGTGCCAGTAGTATCTGGGCTAGCGGGAGGGCCAGGACCGGGGAGCTGTTTTTT. Amino acid sequence: CASSIWASGRARTGELFF.

The V and J genes are TRBV18 and TRBJ2-4; possible D gene TRBD1, 5 bases. The V end lost 0 bases, the J end lost 7 bases, and 13 bases lay between the germline ends. From germline, CDR1 is KGHSH and CDR2 LQKENI. This CDR3 has 15 amino acids. CDR3 sequence reads: CASSPPGQGQNIQYF. The CDR3 DNA reads as TGTGCCAGCTCACCACCGGGTCAGGGTCAGAACATTCAGTACTTC.

The J gene is TRBJ1-1, the V gene TRBV25-1; D uncertain. The CDR3 has 12 residues. V was clipped by 2 bases and J by 8 bases, with 9 bases between them. The germline V gene has CDR1 MGHDK and CDR2 SYGVNS. In nucleotides, the CDR3 is TGTGCCAGCAGTGAAGCGGGCCTAGAAGCTTTCTTT. This gives the protein CASSEAGLEAFF.

In this sample, this clone turned up once. The chain joins TRBV28 to TRBJ2-5; 9 bases align to TRBD2. This CDR3 comprises 17 residues. Germline CDR1 MDHEN, CDR2 SYDVKM. Trimming removed 6 bases from V and 2 bases from J; junction bases left unmatched: 13. CDR3 sequence (DNA): TGTGCCAGCAGCAAGCGGGGGGCAGGGGTCATGCAAGAGACCCAGTACTTC. It yields the protein CASSKRGAGVMQETQYF.

The V gene is TRBV7-9, the J gene TRBJ2-7; maybe TRBD1 (5 bases). The CDR3 has 14 amino acids. Trimming took off 3 bases at V and 2 bases at J, with 11 bases between the two ends. Germline V lookup: CDR1 SEHNR, CDR2 FQNEAQ (reference sequence). This CDR3 is CASSLAGYAYEQYF. CDR3 DNA: TGTGCCAGCAGCTTGGCAGGGTATGCCTACGAGCAGTACTTC.

J is TRBJ2-1 and V is TRBV10-1; 11 bases map to TRBD2. Germline CDR1 WNHNN, CDR2 SYGVQD (reference sequence). Unmatched junction bases numbered 3, after V lost 6 bases and J lost 5 bases. This CDR3 is built from 14 residues. The CDR3 loop reads CASSRLAGNNEQFF. DNA for the CDR3: TGCGCCAGCAGCCGACTAGCGGGAAACAATGAGCAGTTCTTC.

The chain combines TRBV6-1 with TRBJ1-4, with a weak D call TRBD1 (5 bases). CDR1 MNHNS and CDR2 SASEGT come from the germline V gene. CDR3 length: 14 amino acids. Between the trimmed V and J ends, which lost 0 bases and 7 bases, there was a span of 9 bases. CDR3: CASSEARVGEKLFF. DNA for the CDR3: TGTGCCAGCAGTGAAGCCAGGGTCGGTGAAAAACTGTTTTTT.

The V and J genes are TRBV4-3 and TRBJ2-7; D gene unclear. Trimming took off 0 bases at V and 4 bases at J, with 10 bases between the two ends. The length of the CDR3 is 14 residues. CDR1 is LGHNA, CDR2 YSLEER, per germline. As DNA, the CDR3 is TGCGCCAGCAGCCAAGAACCGGGTGTATACGAGCAGTACTTC. It yields the protein CASSQEPGVYEQYF.

The rearrangement links TRBV5-3 to TRBJ2-2; 15 positions match TRBD2. TRBV5-3 is an open reading frame whose function is uncertain. The CDR3 is 19 residues long. With 2 bases clipped from V and 1 base from J, the junction kept 6 bases outside the gene matches. In DNA form, the CDR3 reads TGTGCCAGAAGCTTCGCGGGACTAGCGGGGGGAAAGAACACCGGGGAGCTGTTTTTT. Translation gives CARSFAGLAGGKNTGELFF.

This clone was recorded once. The chain employs TRBV15 and TRBJ2-5; D call uncertain. Per the germline V gene, CDR1 is LNHNV and CDR2 is YYDKDF (reference sequence). The CDR3 contains 13 residues. Trimming took off 1 base at V and 5 bases at J, with 8 bases between the two ends. The CDR3 DNA follows: TGTGCCACCAGCAGAGGTCCCGGGGAGACCCAGTACTTC. Protein: CATSRGPGETQYF.

The rearrangement joins TRBV9 to TRBJ1-4; TRBD1 matches at 7 bases. The germline V gene encodes CDR1 SGDLS and CDR2 YYNGEE. Trimming took 0 bases from V and 3 from J; bases not matched to a gene: 2. The CDR3 length is 15 residues. CDR3 residues: CASSVEGAANEKLFF. Written as DNA, the CDR3 is TGTGCCAGCAGCGTAGAGGGGGCCGCTAATGAAAAACTGTTTTTT. The full variable domain, with the rest looked up from reference TRBV9 and TRBJ1-4, is DSGVTQTPKHLITATGQRVTLRCSPRSGDLSVYWYQQSLDQGLQFLIQYYNGEERAKGNILERFSAQQFPDLHSELNLSSLELGDSALYFCASSVEGAANEKLFFGSGTQLSVL.

V is TRBV5-1 and J is TRBJ1-5; maybe TRBD1 (5 bases). Germline CDR1 reads SGHRS; CDR2 reads YFSETQ. CDR3 length: 13 residues. The V gene lost 0 bases and the J gene lost 6 bases, with 7 bases spanning the gap. The chain's CDR3 is CASSLGGSQPQHF. The CDR3 region has the DNA TGCGCCAGCAGCTTGGGGGGCAGTCAGCCCCAGCATTTT.

This chain joins TRBV28 and TRBJ1-1, with D maybe TRBD1 (6 bases). Germline CDR1 and CDR2: MDHEN and SYDVKM. Trimming pared 5 bases from V and 2 bases from J, leaving 15 bases between. This CDR3 has 15 residues. CDR3 region: CASSPHGTPNTEAFF. DNA for the CDR3: TGTGCCAGCAGTCCGCACGGGACACCCAACACTGAAGCTTTCTTT.